What follows are 4 T cell receptor beta chains derived from one specimen sequenced in a study of blood T cell repertoires in COVID-19. The assay was immunoSEQ multiplex PCR, and TCRdb's table has in-frame clones only and misses some. Here the sample spans about 70,000 clones, 60% to 80% being singletons. Sequencing used peripheral blood. These receptors all come from a woman in her sixties or seventies with acute or convalescent COVID-19.

The V call is TRBV4-1, the J call TRBJ2-7, with no clear D. The ends were cut back, 0 bases at V and 5 bases at J, with 8 bases in the middle. From germline, CDR1 is MGHRA and CDR2 YSYEKL. This CDR3 contains 13 residues. In nucleotides, the CDR3 is TGCGCCAGCAGCCAAGATCCAGATAACGAGCAGTACTTC. Translating it yields CASSQDPDNEQYF.

The V and J genes are TRBV6-2 or TRBV6-3 and TRBJ1-1; perhaps TRBD1 as D (5 bases). The length of the CDR3 is 13 residues. CDR1 and CDR2 from the germline V gene are MNHEY and SVGEGT. V was clipped by 2 bases and J by 10 bases, with 14 bases between them. The DNA for the CDR3 is TGTGCCAGCAGTTACACGAGAGAAGGGGTAGCTTTCTTT. Translated: CASSYTREGVAFF.

This chain connects TRBV27 to TRBJ2-7; 12 bases agree with TRBD2. Germline trimming cut 6 bases from V and 2 bases from J; bases unmatched to any gene: 14. The CDR3 spans 18 residues. The germline V gene encodes CDR1 MNHEY and CDR2 SMNVEV (reference sequence). For the CDR3, the DNA is TGTGCCAGCAGCTCCAGGACTAGCGGGGAGTTGGGACCCTACGAGCAGTACTTC. It encodes CASSSRTSGELGPYEQYF.

This sequence joins TRBV5-5 and TRBJ1-2, with 8 bases lining up with TRBD1. This CDR3 is built from 15 residues. The V segment lost 1 base and the J segment 6 bases; nucleotides outside the gene matches: 8. In germline, CDR1 is SGHKS, CDR2 YYEKEE (reference sequence). The CDR3 loop is CASSLLAGGSDGYTF. The CDR3 coding sequence is TGTGCCAGCAGCTTGTTGGCAGGGGGCAGTGATGGCTACACCTTC.